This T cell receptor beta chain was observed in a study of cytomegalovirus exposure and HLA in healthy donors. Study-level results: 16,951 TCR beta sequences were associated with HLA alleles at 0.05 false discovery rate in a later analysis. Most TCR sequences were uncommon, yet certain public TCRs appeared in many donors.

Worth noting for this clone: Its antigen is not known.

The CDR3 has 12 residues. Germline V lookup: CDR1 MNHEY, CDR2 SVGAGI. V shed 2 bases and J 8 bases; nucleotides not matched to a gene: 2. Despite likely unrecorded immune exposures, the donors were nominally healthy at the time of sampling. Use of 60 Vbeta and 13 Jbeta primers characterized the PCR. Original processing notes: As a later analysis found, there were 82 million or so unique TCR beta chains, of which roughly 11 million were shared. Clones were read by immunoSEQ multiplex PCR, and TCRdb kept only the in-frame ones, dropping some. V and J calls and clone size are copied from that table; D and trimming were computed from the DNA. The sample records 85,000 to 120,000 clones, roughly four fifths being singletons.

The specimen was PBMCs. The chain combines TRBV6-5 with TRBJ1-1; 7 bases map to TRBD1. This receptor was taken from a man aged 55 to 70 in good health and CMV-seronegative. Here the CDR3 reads CASSYTTGEAFF. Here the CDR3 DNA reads TGTGCCAGCAGTTACACGACAGGGGAAGCTTTCTTT.